A single sample gave rise to the 31 T cell receptor beta chains below, sequenced in a study of shared clonotypes between healthy human individuals. Clones were sequenced by immunoSEQ multiplex PCR, and TCRdb holds only the in-frame ones, with some missing. The sample has 470,000 or so clones, roughly 80% seen once. The source material was PBMCs. The receptors come from a woman between 40 and 55 years old in good health. Some clones in this sample may be carry-over from other donors' samples.

The chain carries TRBV5-5 and TRBJ2-4; 13 nucleotides match TRBD2. The CDR3 covers 16 residues. CDR1 is SGHKS, CDR2 YYEKEE, per germline (reference sequence). J lost 9 bases, V lost 3 bases, and 9 bases had no gene match. This chain's CDR3 is CASSSGLAGVWGIQYF. The CDR3 nucleotides read TGTGCCAGCAGCTCCGGACTAGCGGGAGTATGGGGCATTCAGTACTTC.

This sequence joins TRBV15 and TRBJ2-7; 7 bases map to TRBD2. The CDR3 is 12 amino acids. CDR1 LNHNV and CDR2 YYDKDF come from the germline V gene (reference sequence). Trimming took 3 bases from V and 6 from J; bases not matched to a gene: 2. The CDR3: CATSRRGSEQYF. For the CDR3, the DNA is TGTGCCACCAGCAGGCGGGGGAGCGAGCAGTACTTC.

This clone was found many times. The J gene is TRBJ1-1, the V gene TRBV10-1; the D is unclear. The V gene lost 6 bases and the J gene lost 0 bases, with 8 bases spanning the gap. CDR1 and CDR2 (germline): WNHNN, SYGVQD (reference sequence). The CDR3 spans 13 residues. CDR3: CASSVGLNTEAFF. The CDR3 coding sequence is TGCGCCAGCAGCGTGGGTCTGAACACTGAAGCTTTCTTT.

The V and J genes are TRBV10-3 and TRBJ2-3, with D possibly being TRBD1 or TRBD2 (5 bases each). This CDR3 is built from 15 residues. Deletions cut 5 bases from V and 0 bases from J, with 12 bases between. CDR1 ENHRY and CDR2 SYGVKD come from the germline V gene. The CDR3 coding sequence is TGTGCCATCAGTCAGAGGGGCGCCAGCACAGATACGCAGTATTTT. Amino acids: CAISQRGASTDTQYF.

This clone was seen ten or more times. The J gene is TRBJ2-3, the V gene TRBV28, with 8 nucleotides matching TRBD1. The CDR3 has 15 amino acids. CDR1 and CDR2 (germline): MDHEN, SYDVKM. V lost 6 bases and J lost 1; bases outside the gene matches: 6. For the CDR3, the DNA is TGTGCCAGCAGCCTGACAGGGGAAGGCACAGATACGCAGTATTTT. As protein: CASSLTGEGTDTQYF.

The chain links TRBV28 to TRBJ2-3; no clear D gene. V lost 6 bases and J 5 bases, leaving 15 bases between the germline ends. Per germline, CDR1 MDHEN and CDR2 SYDVKM. This CDR3 has 14 residues. The CDR3 spells CASRSTSSGDTQYF. The CDR3 DNA is TGTGCCAGCAGATCCACTTCCAGTGGAGATACGCAGTATTTT.

This clone has just one count. The chain recombines TRBV7-9 with TRBJ1-4, with D uncertain. Germline CDR1 SEHNR, CDR2 FQNEAQ (reference sequence). Trimming took off 3 bases at V and 4 bases at J, with 9 bases between the two ends. CDR3 length: 14 residues. CDR3: CASSFGLYNEKLFF. The CDR3, as DNA: TGTGCCAGCAGCTTCGGACTGTATAATGAAAAACTGTTTTTT.

V is TRBV5-6 and J is TRBJ2-3; TRBD1 agrees at 7 bases. Germline V lookup: CDR1 SGHDT, CDR2 YYEEEE. This CDR3 comprises 14 residues. V lost 1 base to trimming and J lost 6 bases; unmatched junction nucleotides: 5. The CDR3 DNA sequence: TGTGCCAGCAGCTTGAGGGACAGCGGTGATACGCAGTATTTT. Amino acid sequence: CASSLRDSGDTQYF. Supplemented by reference TRBV5-6 and TRBJ2-3, the full variable domain reads DAGVTQSPTHLIKTRGQQVTLRCSPKSGHDTVSWYQQALGQGPQFIFQYYEEEERQRGNFPDRFSGHQFPNYSSELNVNALLLGDSALYLCASSLRDSGDTQYFGPGTRLTVL.

The chain uses TRBV6-5 and TRBJ1-1; D call uncertain. This CDR3 has 12 residues. CDR1 is MNHEY, CDR2 SVGAGI, per germline. Trimming removed 2 bases at V and 5 bases at J, with 6 bases between. The CDR3 region is CASSYTGTEAFF. The CDR3 DNA reads as TGTGCCAGCAGTTACACTGGGACTGAAGCTTTCTTT.

The gene calls are TRBV9 and TRBJ2-5, with TRBD2 identical over 9 bases. Per the germline V gene, CDR1 is SGDLS and CDR2 is YYNGEE. This CDR3 is built from 18 residues. After removal of 0 bases from V and 5 bases from J, the junction contained 14 bases not matched to a gene. Here the CDR3 reads CASSVGQIVAGGGETQYF. The CDR3 DNA follows: TGTGCCAGCAGCGTAGGACAAATAGTTGCGGGAGGGGGGGAGACCCAGTACTTC.

V and J are TRBV5-1 and TRBJ1-4; maybe TRBD1 (5 bases). Germline CDR1 and CDR2: SGHRS and YFSETQ. Trimming cost V 4 bases and J 3 bases, with 10 bases left between them. This CDR3 spans 14 amino acids. CDR3 coding DNA: TGCGCCAGCAGCCCGACAGCCGCTAATGAAAAACTGTTTTTT. Its translation is CASSPTAANEKLFF.

This clone was seen just once. The J gene is TRBJ2-3, the V gene TRBV5-1; either TRBD1 or TRBD2 may fit D (6 bases each). The CDR3 is 15 residues long. CDR1 and CDR2 from the germline V gene are SGHRS and YFSETQ. V was pared by 7 bases and J by 4 bases, with 19 bases between. In nucleotides, the CDR3 is TGCGCCAGCGGCCAAGGGGGAGGCCTGGCAGATACGCAGTATTTT. Its translation: CASGQGGGLADTQYF.

This chain joins TRBV2 and TRBJ1-5; D gene uncertain. This CDR3 spans 14 amino acids. The germline gives CDR1 SNHLY, CDR2 FYNNEI. V lost 6 bases and J 4 bases, leaving 13 bases between the germline ends. CDR3 nucleotides: TGTGCCAGCAGGGGCCTTGACCAAAATCAGCCCCAGCATTTT. Residues: CASRGLDQNQPQHF.

The chain couples TRBV11-1 to TRBJ2-3; D perhaps matches TRBD1 (6 bases). Per germline, CDR1 SGHAT and CDR2 FQDESV (reference sequence). The length of the CDR3 is 16 residues. Trimming removed 5 bases from V and 0 bases from J, with 15 bases in between. This CDR3 is CASSRLTGASTDTQYF. For the CDR3, the DNA is TGTGCCAGCAGCCGTCTGACAGGAGCCAGCACAGATACGCAGTATTTT.

The rearrangement joins TRBV11-2 to TRBJ2-7, with TRBD2 matching over 7 bases. Germline-derived CDR1 and CDR2 are SGHAT and FQNNGV. The CDR3 contains 15 residues. J gave up 2 bases and V 5 bases, and 9 bases lay outside the gene matches. In nucleotides, the CDR3 is TGTGCCAGCAGCCCTACCTTGGGGGGGACCTACGAGCAGTACTTC. The encoded protein is CASSPTLGGTYEQYF.

This clone was detected a few times. V usage is TRBV9 and J usage is TRBJ1-5; no clear D. CDR3 length: 15 residues. Germline V CDR1 and CDR2: SGDLS, YYNGEE. V was shortened by 3 bases and J by 0 bases, with 10 bases between the two germline ends. The CDR3 is CASSGDLNSNQPQHF. DNA of the CDR3: TGTGCCAGCAGCGGGGATCTAAATAGCAATCAGCCCCAGCATTTT.

The genes are TRBV6-1 and TRBJ2-5; D call uncertain. Deletions cut 7 bases from V and 4 bases from J, with 16 bases between. Per germline, CDR1 MNHNS and CDR2 SASEGT. CDR3 size: 14 residues. The CDR3 DNA sequence: TGTGCCAGCAAGGTGACTCCAACAGCAGAGACCCAGTACTTC. Protein: CASKVTPTAETQYF.

As to this clone: Since a far larger clone is one base different, this is likely a read error. The V and J genes are TRBV7-2 and TRBJ2-3; D not certain. The CDR3 consists of 11 residues. The V gene's germline CDR1 is SGHTA and CDR2 FQGNSA. Trimming left V 5 bases short and J 2 bases short, with 2 bases between. The CDR3 protein is CASSVTDTQYF. In DNA, the CDR3 is TGTGCCAGCAGCGTCACAGATACGCAGTATTTT.

For this clone: This may stem from a read error, because a much larger clone lies one nucleotide away. The missing conserved phenylalanine or tryptophan at the end of this CDR3 makes a read error likely. The chain has TRBV30 and TRBJ1-2, with 11 bases fitting TRBD1. The CDR3 extends over 14 amino acids. V was clipped by 4 bases and J by 3 bases; unmatched bases: 4. CDR1 is GTSNPN and CDR2 is SVGIG in the germline V gene (reference sequence). CDR3 loop: CAWTRTGGDYGYTL. CDR3 DNA sequence: TGTGCCTGGACCCGGACAGGGGGCGACTATGGCTACACCCTC.

V and J are TRBV18 and TRBJ1-6; no definite D call. The CDR3 loop spans 15 amino acids. Per germline, CDR1 KGHSH and CDR2 LQKENI. V shed 8 bases and J shed 8 bases, with 19 bases lying between them. The CDR3 spells CASREALEFYSPLHF. In nucleotides, the CDR3 is TGTGCCAGCAGGGAGGCTTTGGAGTTCTATTCACCCCTCCACTTT. Full variable domain (rest looked up from reference TRBV18 and TRBJ1-6): NAGVMQNPRHLVRRRGQEARLRCSPMKGHSHVYWYRQLPEEGLKFMVYLQKENIIDESGMPKERFSAEFPKEGPSILRIQQVVRGDSAAYFCASREALEFYSPLHFGNGTRLTVT.

This chain links TRBV7-2 with TRBJ1-5, with D possibly being TRBD1 (5 bases). The length of the CDR3 is 16 residues. The germline CDR1 and CDR2 sequences are SGHTA and FQGNSA. V lost 4 bases and J lost 1, with 14 bases in between. This CDR3 is CASSSRGGSSNQPQHF. In DNA, the CDR3 is TGTGCCAGCAGCTCCCGGGGCGGCAGCAGCAATCAGCCCCAGCATTTT. The full variable domain, in which reference TRBV7-2 and TRBJ1-5 provide the parts outside the CDR3, is GAGVSQSPSNKVTEKGKDVELRCDPISGHTALYWYRQSLGQGLEFLIYFQGNSAPDKSGLPSDRFSAERTGGSVSTLTIQRTQQEDSAVYLCASSSRGGSSNQPQHFGDGTRLSIL.

V and J are TRBV5-4 and TRBJ2-4, with 9 bases identical to TRBD1. Per the germline V gene, CDR1 is SGHNT and CDR2 is YYREEE (reference sequence). The V gene end was trimmed by 4 bases and the J gene end by 3 bases; junction bases not matched to a gene: 8. The CDR3 has 16 residues. CDR3 coding DNA: TGTGCCAGCAGCGGAACAGGGGGCTGGGACAAAAACATTCAGTACTTC. Amino acids: CASSGTGGWDKNIQYF.

V usage is TRBV7-8 and J usage is TRBJ1-3; 8 positions agree with TRBD1. V lost 1 base to trimming and J lost 0 bases; unmatched junction nucleotides: 5. The CDR3 runs to 17 residues. Germline loops: CDR1 SGHVS, CDR2 FQNEAQ. The CDR3 bases are TGTGCCAGCAGCTTAGGGGGACAGGTGTTCTCTGGAAACACCATATATTTT. It specifies CASSLGGQVFSGNTIYF.

This clone was seen only once. The J gene is TRBJ2-3, the V gene TRBV5-5, with 8 bases that match TRBD2. The length of the CDR3 is 15 residues. The trim removed 0 bases at V and 3 bases at J, leaving 3 bases unmatched. Germline values: CDR1 SGHKS, CDR2 YYEKEE (reference sequence). The CDR3 loop reads CASSLALAETDTQYF. In DNA, the CDR3 is TGTGCCAGCAGCTTGGCACTAGCGGAGACAGATACGCAGTATTTT.

This clone was seen once. This chain joins TRBV5-4 and TRBJ1-1; tentative D call: TRBD1 (6 bases). V lost 3 bases to trimming and J lost 5 bases, with 14 bases between them. Germline CDR1 reads SGHNT; CDR2 reads YYREEE (reference sequence). The length of the CDR3 is 14 residues. DNA of the CDR3: TGTGCCAGCAGCTGGGGGGCCCTAGGGACTGAAGCTTTCTTT. Its translation: CASSWGALGTEAFF.

This chain joins TRBV23-1 and TRBJ2-3; 10 bases match TRBD1. TRBV23-1 is designated an ORF whose function remains uncertain. CDR3 size: 20 residues. The V and J ends lost 2 bases and 6 bases, in that order; junction bases with no gene match: 20. DNA of the CDR3: TGCGCCAGCAGTCAACCGGGACAGGGGCGAAAGGAGCGGAGAGGTGATACGCAGTATTTT. This gives the protein CASSQPGQGRKERRGDTQYF.

This clone was seen more than once but under ten times. The CDR3 sequence: CASSQGADRNTEAFF. As DNA, the CDR3 is TGTGCCAGCAGCCAAGGGGCGGACAGAAACACTGAAGCTTTCTTT. J is TRBJ1-1 and V is TRBV4-2, with D tentatively TRBD1 (6 bases). CDR1 is LGHNA, CDR2 YNFKEQ, per germline. V lost 1 base to trimming and J lost 2 bases, with 11 bases between them. The length of the CDR3 is 15 residues.

The chain recombines TRBV6-1 with TRBJ2-5, with 7 bases that match TRBD2. From germline, CDR1 is MNHNS and CDR2 SASEGT. V shed 3 bases, J shed 2 bases, and the junction held 6 bases outside the gene matches. The CDR3 length is 15 residues. Here the CDR3 reads CASSDQGLPQETQYF. As DNA, the CDR3 is TGTGCCAGCAGTGACCAGGGACTACCGCAAGAGACCCAGTACTTC.

The V and J genes are TRBV5-1 and TRBJ2-6; D not certain. Germline CDR1 SGHRS, CDR2 YFSETQ. The V and J ends lost 4 bases and 0 bases respectively, with 11 bases between them. This CDR3 spans 16 amino acids. This chain's CDR3 is CASSRAPSSGANVLTF. The CDR3 coding sequence is TGCGCCAGCAGCAGAGCCCCCAGCTCTGGGGCCAACGTCCTGACTTTC.

The chain joins TRBV7-9 to TRBJ2-5, with 9 positions matching TRBD1. The CDR3 is 15 residues long. Trimming at V came to 7 bases and at J to 2 bases, leaving 8 bases not matched to a gene. CDR1 SEHNR and CDR2 FQNEAQ come from the germline V gene (reference sequence). The CDR3 region is CASTKDRGGQETQYF. In nucleotides, the CDR3 is TGTGCCAGCACCAAAGACAGGGGGGGGCAAGAGACCCAGTACTTC. Combining the CDR3 with reference TRBV7-9 and TRBJ2-5 gives the whole variable domain DTGVSQNPRHKITKRGQNVTFRCDPISEHNRLYWYRQTLGQGPEFLTYFQNEAQLEKSRLLSDRFSAERPKGSFSTLEIQRTEQGDSAMYLCASTKDRGGQETQYFGPGTRLLVL.

The chain carries TRBV28 and TRBJ2-7; D might be TRBD2 (6 bases). Germline CDR1 and CDR2: MDHEN and SYDVKM. The CDR3 runs to 14 residues. The V end lost 7 bases, the J end lost 0 bases, and 13 bases lay between the germline ends. The CDR3 DNA is TGTGCCAGCACCCTGGGGAGGACCTCCTACGAGCAGTACTTC. This translates into CASTLGRTSYEQYF. The variable domain in full, with the rest retrieved from reference TRBV28 and TRBJ2-7, is DVKVTQSSRYLVKRTGEKVFLECVQDMDHENMFWYRQDPGLGLRLIYFSYDVKMKEKGDIPEGYSVSREKKERFSLILESASTNQTSMYLCASTLGRTSYEQYFGPGTRLTVT.